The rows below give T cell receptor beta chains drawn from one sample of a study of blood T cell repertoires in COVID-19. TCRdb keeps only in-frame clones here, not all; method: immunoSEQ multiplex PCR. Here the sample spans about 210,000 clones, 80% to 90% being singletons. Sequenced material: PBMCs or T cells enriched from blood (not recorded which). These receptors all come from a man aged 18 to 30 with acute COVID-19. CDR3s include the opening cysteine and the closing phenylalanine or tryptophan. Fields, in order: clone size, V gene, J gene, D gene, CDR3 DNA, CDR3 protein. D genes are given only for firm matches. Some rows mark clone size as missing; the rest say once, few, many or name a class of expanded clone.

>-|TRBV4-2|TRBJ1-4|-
TGTGCCAGCAGCCAAGATCTTGAGTCGGATGAAAAACTGTTTTTT
CASSQDLESDEKLFF
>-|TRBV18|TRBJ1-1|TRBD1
TGTGCCAGCTCACCACGACAGGGATCGAACACTGAAGCTTTCTTT
CASSPRQGSNTEAFF
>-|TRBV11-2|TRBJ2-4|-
TGTGCCAGCAGCAGTCTCGGGGAAACCAAAAACATTCAGTACTTC
CASSSLGETKNIQYF
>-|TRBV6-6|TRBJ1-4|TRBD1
TGTGCCAGCACCTCCCGGACAGGGGCTAGTGAAAAACTGTTTTTT
CASTSRTGASEKLFF
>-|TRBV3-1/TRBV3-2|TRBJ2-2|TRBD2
TGTGCCAGCAGCCAAGTGGGAACTAGCGGGCAAGCGAACACCGGGGAGCTGTTTTTT
CASSQVGTSGQANTGELFF
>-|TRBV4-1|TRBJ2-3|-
TGCGCCAGCAGCCAACTTACTAGCAAGTCCAAGTCAGATACGCAGTATTTT
CASSQLTSKSKSDTQYF
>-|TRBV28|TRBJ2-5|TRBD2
TGTGCCACCGAGGGGCTCACAGGCCTCATAGCGGGCCAGTACTTC
CATEGLTGLIAGQYF
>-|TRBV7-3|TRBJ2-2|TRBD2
TGTGCCAGCAGCACGCCTACTAGCGGGGGAGGGACCGGGGAGCTGTTTTTT
CASSTPTSGGGTGELFF
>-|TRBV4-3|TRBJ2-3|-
TGCGCCAGCAGCCAAGAAGACTCTAGCACAGATACGCAGTATTTT
CASSQEDSSTDTQYF
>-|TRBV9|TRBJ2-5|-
TGTGCCAGCAGCCCTCGCATTAGCGAGAGGGAGACCCAGTACTTC
CASSPRISERETQYF
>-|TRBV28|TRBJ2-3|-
TGTGCCACCAACGAGGCTATGGATACGCAGTATTTT
CATNEAMDTQYF
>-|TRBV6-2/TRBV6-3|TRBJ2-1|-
TGTGCCAGCAGTTACATTAGCGGTAGCGAGCAGTTCTTC
CASSYISGSEQFF
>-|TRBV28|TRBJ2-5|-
TGTGCCAGCAGTGGAACCCGGGAGTCCCAGTACTTC
CASSGTRESQYF
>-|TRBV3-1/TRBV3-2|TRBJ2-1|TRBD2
TGTGCCAGCACAGGAACTAGCGGGGGGAGGAATGAGCAGTTCTTC
CASTGTSGGRNEQFF
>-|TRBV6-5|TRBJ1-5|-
TGTGCCAGCTGGGCAGGACTATTCAATCAGCCCCAGCATTTT
CASWAGLFNQPQHF
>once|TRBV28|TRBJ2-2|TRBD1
TGTGCCAGCAGTCGACAGGGGGACACCGGGGAGCTGTTTTTT
CASSRQGDTGELFF
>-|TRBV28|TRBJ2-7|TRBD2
TGTGCCAGCTGCGGGAGGGCCGTGGGGGAGCAGTACTTC
CASCGRAVGEQYF
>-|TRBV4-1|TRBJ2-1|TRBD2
TGCGCCAGCAGCCGGGGACTAGCGGGAGGGCCTCTCTACAATGAGCAGTTCTTC
CASSRGLAGGPLYNEQFF
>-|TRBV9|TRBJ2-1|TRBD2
TGTGCCAGCAGCGTAGGGGGTACGGGAGGGTCCTACAATGAGCAGTTCTTC
CASSVGGTGGSYNEQFF
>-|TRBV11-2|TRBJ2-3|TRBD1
TGTGCCAGCAGCTCATACAGGGGGCGGGACACAGATACGCAGTATTTT
CASSSYRGRDTDTQYF
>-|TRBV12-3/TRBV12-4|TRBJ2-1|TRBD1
TGTGCCAGCCAACAGGGGAAGGGTCATGAGCAGTTCTTC
CASQQGKGHEQFF
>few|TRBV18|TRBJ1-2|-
TGTGCCAGCTCACCACACCCAGGGGCGGTAGGCTACACCTTC
CASSPHPGAVGYTF
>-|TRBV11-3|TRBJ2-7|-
TGTGCCAGCAGCCCTCGAGGAGCCGAGTACGAGCAGTACTTC
CASSPRGAEYEQYF
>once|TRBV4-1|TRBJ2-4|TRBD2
TGCGCCAGCAGCCCCCATTCGACTAGCGGGAGGCCCGTTGAACACATTCAGTACTTC
CASSPHSTSGRPVEHIQYF
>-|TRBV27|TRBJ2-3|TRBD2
TGTGCCAGCCGCCGGACTAGCGGGAGTCGGGCAGATACGCAGTATTTT
CASRRTSGSRADTQYF
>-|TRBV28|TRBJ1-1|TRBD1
TGTGCCAGCAGCCACCAGGGGGTTCGCACTGAAGCTTTCTTT
CASSHQGVRTEAFF
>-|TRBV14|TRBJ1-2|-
TGTGCCAGCGGGGGAGGGCTCTTGGACTATGGCTACACCTTC
CASGGGLLDYGYTF
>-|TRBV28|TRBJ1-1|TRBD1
TGTGCCAGCAGTACTTGGACAGGAATGAACACTGAAGCTTTCTTT
CASSTWTGMNTEAFF